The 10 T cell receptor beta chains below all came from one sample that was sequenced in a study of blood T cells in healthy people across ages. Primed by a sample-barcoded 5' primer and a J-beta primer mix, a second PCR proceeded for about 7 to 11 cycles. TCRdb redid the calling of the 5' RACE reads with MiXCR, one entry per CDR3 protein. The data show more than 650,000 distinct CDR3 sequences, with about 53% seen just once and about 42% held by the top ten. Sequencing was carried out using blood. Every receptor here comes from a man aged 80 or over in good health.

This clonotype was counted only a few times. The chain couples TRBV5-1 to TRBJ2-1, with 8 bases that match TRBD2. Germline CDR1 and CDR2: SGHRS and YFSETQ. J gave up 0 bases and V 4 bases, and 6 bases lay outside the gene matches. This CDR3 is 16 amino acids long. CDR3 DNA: TGCGCCAGCAGCCCGAACAGCGGGAGCTCCTACAATGAGCAGTTCTTC. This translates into CASSPNSGSSYNEQFF.

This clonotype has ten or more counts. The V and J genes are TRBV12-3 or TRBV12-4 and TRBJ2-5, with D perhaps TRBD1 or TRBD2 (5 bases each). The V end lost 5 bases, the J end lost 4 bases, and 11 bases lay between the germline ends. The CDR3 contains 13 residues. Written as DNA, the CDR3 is TGTGCCAGCAGTATCTCAGGGACAGAGACCCAGTACTTC. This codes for CASSISGTETQYF.

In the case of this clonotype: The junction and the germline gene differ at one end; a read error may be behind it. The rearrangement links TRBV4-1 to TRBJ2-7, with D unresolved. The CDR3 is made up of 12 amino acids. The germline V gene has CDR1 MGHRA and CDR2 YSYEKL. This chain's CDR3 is CASSQDGHEQYF. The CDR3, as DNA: TGTGCCAGCAGCCAAGACGGTCACGAGCAGTACTTC.

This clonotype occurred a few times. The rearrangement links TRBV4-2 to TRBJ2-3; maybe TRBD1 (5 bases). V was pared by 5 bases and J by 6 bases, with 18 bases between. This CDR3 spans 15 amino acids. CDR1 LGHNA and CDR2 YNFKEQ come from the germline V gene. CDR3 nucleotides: TGTGCCAGCAGCTTCTACTCAGGGCCGGTTGATACGCAGTATTTT. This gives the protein CASSFYSGPVDTQYF.

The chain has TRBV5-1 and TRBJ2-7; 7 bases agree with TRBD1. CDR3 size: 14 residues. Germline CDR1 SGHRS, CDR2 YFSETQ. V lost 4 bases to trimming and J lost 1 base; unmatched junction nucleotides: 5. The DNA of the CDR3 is TGCGCCAGCAGCATGACAGGGATTTCCTACGAGCAGTACTTC. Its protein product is CASSMTGISYEQYF.

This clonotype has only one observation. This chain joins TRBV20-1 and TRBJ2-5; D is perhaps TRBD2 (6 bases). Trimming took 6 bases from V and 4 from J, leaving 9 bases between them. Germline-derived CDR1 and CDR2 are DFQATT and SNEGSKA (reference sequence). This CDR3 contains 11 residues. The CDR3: CSAREVETQYF. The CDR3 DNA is TGCAGTGCCAGGGAGGTAGAGACCCAGTACTTC.

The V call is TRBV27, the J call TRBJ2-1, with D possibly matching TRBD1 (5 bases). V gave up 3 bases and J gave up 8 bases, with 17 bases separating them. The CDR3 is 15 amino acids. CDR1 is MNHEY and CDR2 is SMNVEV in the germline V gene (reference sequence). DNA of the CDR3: TGTGCCAGCAGTTTCATTTTCACGGCAGGGCATGAGCAGTTCTTC. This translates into CASSFIFTAGHEQFF.

CDR3: CSARPGGDNQPQHF. The CDR3, as DNA: TGCAGTGCTAGGCCAGGGGGAGACAATCAGCCCCAGCATTTT. This chain links TRBV20-1 with TRBJ1-5; 7 bases fit TRBD1. Germline values: CDR1 DFQATT, CDR2 SNEGSKA (reference sequence). The junction had 5 bases not matched to a gene; V was cut back by 3 bases and J by 3 bases. The CDR3 extends over 14 amino acids.

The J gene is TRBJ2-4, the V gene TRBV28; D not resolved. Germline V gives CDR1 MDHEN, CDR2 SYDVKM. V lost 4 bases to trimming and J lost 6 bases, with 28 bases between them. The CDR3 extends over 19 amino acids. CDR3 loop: CASSSKVVTKDLRLNIQYF. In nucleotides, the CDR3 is TGTGCCAGCAGTTCAAAAGTTGTGACAAAGGACCTACGGTTAAACATTCAGTACTTC.

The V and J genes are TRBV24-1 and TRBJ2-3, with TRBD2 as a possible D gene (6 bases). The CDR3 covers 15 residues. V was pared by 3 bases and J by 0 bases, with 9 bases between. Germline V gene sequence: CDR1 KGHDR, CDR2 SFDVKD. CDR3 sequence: CATSDRSGSTDTQYF. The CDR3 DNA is TGTGCCACCAGTGATCGGAGCGGGAGCACAGATACGCAGTATTTT.